Listed here are 30 T cell receptor beta chains from one sample, sequenced in a study of control samples from healthy donors and cancer patients (dated by TCRdb to the early 2020s). Receptor libraries were prepared by the immunoSEQ multiplex PCR assay. Held by TCRdb, this immuneACCESS table contains in-frame sequences only and omits some clones. Under half of the omission traces to an unresolved V gene where checked; the cause of the rest is unknown. Within this sample are 140,000 to 150,000 clones, with roughly 93% of them counted one time only. Almost 6% of the sample belongs to the ten largest clones. The sample comprised blood. The receptors come from a man between 18 and 29 years old in good health.

This clone was seen a handful of times. The rearrangement joins TRBV14 to TRBJ1-2; 9 bases map to TRBD1. V shed 4 bases and J 7 bases; nucleotides not matched to a gene: 4. Germline CDR1 and CDR2: SGHDN and FVKESK. The CDR3 has 13 amino acids. The CDR3 spells CASSRDRDGGYTF. CDR3 in DNA: TGTGCCAGCAGCCGGGACAGGGACGGTGGCTACACCTTC. The full variable domain, with the rest looked up from reference TRBV14 and TRBJ1-2, is EAGVTQFPSHSVIEKGQTVTLRCDPISGHDNLYWYRRVMGKEIKFLLHFVKESKQDESGMPNNRFLAERTGGTYSTLKVQPAELEDSGVYFCASSRDRDGGYTFGSGTRLTVV.

This chain's CDR3 is CASSSPREQYF. In DNA, the CDR3 is TGTGCCAGCAGTTCCCCTCGGGAGCAGTACTTC. The chain combines TRBV28 with TRBJ2-7; no clear D gene. CDR1 MDHEN and CDR2 SYDVKM come from the germline V gene. This CDR3 contains 11 residues. Trimming stripped 4 bases from V and 7 bases from J, with 8 bases between.

CDR3 bases: TGTGCCAGCAGCCAGGGGACTAGCGGGGGAACCTACGAGCAGTACTTC. Protein sequence: CASSQGTSGGTYEQYF. This rearrangement joins TRBV7-9 to TRBJ2-7; 14 nucleotides match TRBD2. This CDR3 region has 16 residues. The trim removed 5 bases at V and 2 bases at J, leaving 5 bases unmatched. From germline, CDR1 is SEHNR and CDR2 FQNEAQ (reference sequence).

This chain joins TRBV5-1 and TRBJ1-2; D uncertain. This CDR3 comprises 13 residues. CDR1 SGHRS and CDR2 YFSETQ come from the germline V gene. V lost 6 bases to trimming and J lost 7 bases, with 16 bases between them. CDR3 sequence reads: CASKQAEDGGYTF. DNA for the CDR3: TGCGCCAGCAAGCAAGCCGAGGACGGTGGCTACACCTTC.

The rearrangement links TRBV5-1 to TRBJ1-5; 8 bases map to TRBD1. Losses at the gene ends were 4 bases for V and 0 bases for J; bases not matched to a gene: 6. This CDR3 is 16 amino acids long. The germline V gene has CDR1 SGHRS and CDR2 YFSETQ. The CDR3 DNA is TGCGCCAGCAGCCCCGGGACAGGCTATAGCAATCAGCCCCAGCATTTT. Protein sequence: CASSPGTGYSNQPQHF.

The rearrangement joins TRBV27 to TRBJ2-1, with a tentative D call TRBD2 (5 bases). Germline CDR1 is MNHEY and CDR2 is SMNVEV (reference sequence). V lost 7 bases and J 7 bases, leaving 23 bases between the germline ends. This CDR3 spans 16 amino acids. The CDR3 here is CASTLSPDLARNEQFF. DNA of the CDR3: TGTGCCAGCACCTTATCGCCGGACTTAGCGAGAAATGAGCAGTTCTTC.

This chain links TRBV19 with TRBJ2-1; 9 bases match TRBD2. This CDR3 has 15 residues. CDR1 is LNHDA, CDR2 SQIVND, per germline (reference sequence). V was pared by 2 bases and J by 8 bases, with 7 bases of the junction left unmatched. CDR3 sequence: CASSIRLAGLDEQFF. The CDR3 coding sequence is TGTGCCAGTAGTATAAGGCTAGCGGGATTGGATGAGCAGTTCTTC. The whole variable domain, filled in from reference TRBV19 and TRBJ2-1, reads DGGITQSPKYLFRKEGQNVTLSCEQNLNHDAMYWYRQDPGQGLRLIYYSQIVNDFQKGDIAEGYSVSREKKESFPLTVTSAQKNPTAFYLCASSIRLAGLDEQFFGPGTRLTVL.

This clone was detected once. The rearrangement joins TRBV27 to TRBJ2-7; 7 nucleotides match TRBD1. Germline CDR1 MNHEY, CDR2 SMNVEV (reference sequence). The CDR3 sequence is 12 residues long. The V segment lost 8 bases and the J segment 4 bases; nucleotides outside the gene matches: 5. The CDR3 DNA reads TGTGCCAGCGGACTGACAGGGTACGAGCAGTACTTC. This gives the protein CASGLTGYEQYF.

The chain joins TRBV27 to TRBJ1-1, with D unclear. V lost 2 bases, J lost 0 bases, and 7 bases lay in between. This CDR3 is built from 14 residues. Germline CDR1 and CDR2: MNHEY and SMNVEV (reference sequence). In DNA, the CDR3 is TGTGCCAGCAGTTTAATCCCCATGAACACTGAAGCTTTCTTT. This codes for CASSLIPMNTEAFF.

The genes are TRBV9 and TRBJ1-3, with 9 bases lining up with TRBD1. Germline CDR1 reads SGDLS; CDR2 reads YYNGEE. The CDR3 is 15 amino acids. V lost 4 bases, J lost 2 bases, and 4 bases stayed unmatched. DNA of the CDR3: TGTGCCAGCAGCACCGGGACAGGGACTGGAAACACCATATATTTT. As protein: CASSTGTGTGNTIYF.

V and J are TRBV19 and TRBJ1-2; tentatively, D is TRBD1 (6 bases). The CDR3 runs to 13 residues. Trimming removed 3 bases at V and 7 bases at J, with 12 bases between. Germline assignment: CDR1 LNHDA and CDR2 SQIVND (reference sequence). CDR3 coding DNA: TGTGCCAGTAGTATGAGACGGGACATTGGCTACACCTTC. Its protein is CASSMRRDIGYTF.

CDR3 loop: CASSLFGQLEAFF. The CDR3 DNA reads as TGTGCCAGCAGTTTATTTGGGCAGCTAGAAGCTTTCTTT. The rearrangement uses TRBV28 and TRBJ1-1; no firm D call. Germline loops: CDR1 MDHEN, CDR2 SYDVKM. The CDR3 runs 13 residues. Between the trimmed V and J ends, which lost 1 base and 8 bases, there was a span of 11 bases.

The genes are TRBV19 and TRBJ1-3, with TRBD1 as a possible D gene (6 bases). Trimming shortened V by 3 bases and J by 0 bases, and 12 bases separated the two germline ends. The CDR3 is made up of 16 amino acids. CDR1 and CDR2 (germline): LNHDA, SQIVND (reference sequence). The CDR3 DNA follows: TGTGCCAGTAGTATTCTGGCAGGGGCCTCTGGAAACACCATATATTTT. Amino acids: CASSILAGASGNTIYF.

The chain uses TRBV6-5 and TRBJ2-2, with D possibly TRBD2 on 6 matching bases. The CDR3 is 15 amino acids. Trimming pared 8 bases from V and 0 bases from J, leaving 13 bases between. Germline V lookup: CDR1 MNHEY, CDR2 SVGAGI. The CDR3 DNA is TGTGCCAGCTCGATGGCGGGACCGAACACCGGGGAGCTGTTTTTT. Protein sequence: CASSMAGPNTGELFF.

The chain links TRBV7-9 to TRBJ2-1; 13 nucleotides line up with TRBD2. V gave up 7 bases and J gave up 6 bases; unmatched junction bases: 6. CDR1 is SEHNR, CDR2 FQNEAQ, per germline (reference sequence). This CDR3 spans 15 amino acids. The CDR3 DNA reads TGTGCCAGCACGCTACTAGCGGGAGGGTCCAATGAGCAGTTCTTC. Protein: CASTLLAGGSNEQFF.

This rearrangement joins TRBV19 to TRBJ2-2, with TRBD1 matching over 7 bases. Germline V gene lookup returns CDR1 LNHDA and CDR2 SQIVND (reference sequence). With V trimmed by 1 base and J by 5 bases, 4 bases remained unmatched. The CDR3 extends over 15 amino acids. The CDR3, as DNA: TGTGCCAGTAGTATAGGCGACAGGGAAACCGGGGAGCTGTTTTTT. Translated: CASSIGDRETGELFF. The full variable domain, its missing parts supplied by reference TRBV19 and TRBJ2-2, is DGGITQSPKYLFRKEGQNVTLSCEQNLNHDAMYWYRQDPGQGLRLIYYSQIVNDFQKGDIAEGYSVSREKKESFPLTVTSAQKNPTAFYLCASSIGDRETGELFFGEGSRLTVL.

The rearrangement joins TRBV2 to TRBJ2-7, with 9 bases identical to TRBD1. The CDR3 loop spans 14 amino acids. Germline lookup yields CDR1 SNHLY and CDR2 FYNNEI. J was trimmed by 5 bases and V by 3 bases; bases with no gene match: 5. The CDR3 region is CASSDGTGPHEQYF. The DNA for the CDR3 is TGTGCCAGCAGTGATGGGACAGGGCCCCACGAGCAGTACTTC.

The CDR3 nucleotides are TGTGCCAGCATTTGGTTCTCTGGAAACACCATATATTTT. Translation: CASIWFSGNTIYF. This chain links TRBV12-3 or TRBV12-4 with TRBJ1-3; D is unresolved. V was clipped by 7 bases and J by 0 bases, with 7 bases between them. The CDR3 has 13 amino acids.

This clone was detected a few times. The V call is TRBV27, the J call TRBJ1-2; D ambiguous. Germline V gives CDR1 MNHEY, CDR2 SMNVEV (reference sequence). Trimming pared 0 bases from V and 8 bases from J, leaving 16 bases between. The CDR3 runs to 15 residues. CDR3 amino acids: CASSLSEGSGGGYTF. The CDR3 bases are TGTGCCAGCAGTTTATCGGAGGGAAGTGGTGGCGGCTACACCTTC.

J is TRBJ2-5 and V is TRBV7-2; TRBD1 might be the D (5 bases). The CDR3 totals 14 residues. Trimming cost V 3 bases and J 1 base, with 9 bases left between them. Germline lookup yields CDR1 SGHTA and CDR2 FQGNSA. The CDR3 region is CASSLGRSQETQYF. In nucleotides, the CDR3 is TGTGCCAGCAGCTTGGGGCGGAGCCAAGAGACCCAGTACTTC.

The chain combines TRBV7-9 with TRBJ2-7, with D maybe TRBD2 (6 bases). Germline CDR1 and CDR2: SEHNR and FQNEAQ (reference sequence). The CDR3 loop spans 15 amino acids. Trimming left V 1 base short and J 0 bases short, with 10 bases between. The DNA for the CDR3 is TGTGCCAGCAGCTTAGACCGGGAGCTCTCCTACGAGCAGTACTTC. This gives the protein CASSLDRELSYEQYF. Using reference TRBV7-9 and TRBJ2-7 for the parts outside the CDR3, the full variable domain is DTGVSQNPRHKITKRGQNVTFRCDPISEHNRLYWYRQTLGQGPEFLTYFQNEAQLEKSRLLSDRFSAERPKGSFSTLEIQRTEQGDSAMYLCASSLDRELSYEQYFGPGTRLTVT.

This chain connects TRBV29-1 to TRBJ2-1; the match to TRBD2 covers 13 bases. The CDR3 is 17 residues long. Germline V gene sequence: CDR1 SQVTM, CDR2 ANQGSEA. Trimming cost V 1 base and J 6 bases; bases outside gene matches: 9. The CDR3 sequence is CSVEVFQLAGGGNEQFF. The CDR3, as DNA: TGCAGCGTTGAAGTCTTCCAACTAGCGGGAGGGGGCAATGAGCAGTTCTTC.

V usage is TRBV9 and J usage is TRBJ1-5, with D tentatively TRBD1 (5 bases). Germline V gives CDR1 SGDLS, CDR2 YYNGEE. V lost 0 bases to trimming and J lost 7 bases, with 8 bases between them. The CDR3 extends over 13 amino acids. Here the CDR3 DNA reads TGTGCCAGCAGCGTAGGTGGGGGGCAGCCCCAGCATTTT. The encoded protein is CASSVGGGQPQHF.

V is TRBV9 and J is TRBJ2-1; weak D call: TRBD1 (5 bases). CDR1 SGDLS and CDR2 YYNGEE come from the germline V gene. The CDR3 contains 15 residues. Trimming took off 0 bases at V and 7 bases at J, with 14 bases between the two ends. CDR3 DNA sequence: TGTGCCAGCAGCGTAGCTCAGGGCGCGTATAATGAGCAGTTCTTC. Protein: CASSVAQGAYNEQFF.

This rearrangement joins TRBV2 to TRBJ1-5, with D hard to call. Germline V gene data show CDR1 as SNHLY and CDR2 as FYNNEI. Trimming stripped 4 bases from V and 3 bases from J, with 13 bases between. The CDR3 has 15 residues. The CDR3 sequence is CASSVKGVINQPQHF. CDR3 in DNA: TGTGCCAGCAGTGTGAAGGGAGTGATCAATCAGCCCCAGCATTTT.

The V and J genes are TRBV12-3 or TRBV12-4 and TRBJ1-2; D ambiguous. V gave up 6 bases and J gave up 4 bases, with 12 bases separating them. This CDR3 has 13 residues. The CDR3 is CASSKGRAYGYTF. In nucleotides, the CDR3 is TGTGCCAGCAGCAAAGGACGGGCCTATGGCTACACCTTC.

This chain connects TRBV27 to TRBJ1-1; 8 bases are shared with TRBD1. The ends lost 3 bases at V and 8 bases at J; junction bases unmatched: 5. Germline loops: CDR1 MNHEY, CDR2 SMNVEV (reference sequence). The CDR3 runs to 13 residues. CDR3 region: CASSFDRGREAFF. As DNA, the CDR3 is TGTGCCAGCAGTTTCGACAGGGGACGGGAAGCTTTCTTT.

The chain combines TRBV16 with TRBJ1-5; D is uncertain. V was shortened by 6 bases and J by 0 bases, with 9 bases between the two germline ends. The germline V gene has CDR1 KGHSY and CDR2 FQNENV. This CDR3 is built from 14 residues. CDR3 DNA sequence: TGTGCCAGCAGTCGCAGCAGTAGCAATCAGCCCCAGCATTTT. This translates into CASSRSSSNQPQHF.

The chain employs TRBV27 and TRBJ2-3; D is perhaps TRBD1 (5 bases). The CDR3 totals 14 residues. In germline, CDR1 is MNHEY, CDR2 SMNVEV (reference sequence). V shed 1 base and J shed 3 bases, with 8 bases lying between them. CDR3: CASSLLGDTDTQYF. CDR3 nucleotide sequence: TGTGCCAGCAGTTTATTAGGGGATACAGATACGCAGTATTTT.

This clone appeared a few times. The V and J genes are TRBV25-1 and TRBJ2-5, with D unresolved. Germline CDR1 is MGHDK and CDR2 is SYGVNS. The CDR3 runs to 11 residues. V was shortened by 5 bases and J by 7 bases, with 8 bases between the two germline ends. CDR3 protein: CASSRVRTQYF. As DNA, the CDR3 is TGTGCCAGCAGTCGCGTTAGGACCCAGTACTTC.